This record covers a single T cell receptor (beta chain). Its matching antigen is unknown. Listed TCR primers and previously described methods were used for bulk TCR libraries. TCRdb reanalysed the PCR reads using MiXCR and keeps one entry per CDR3 protein. The profile shows about 12,000 distinct CDR3 sequences, around a sixth of them singletons. This sample was included in a study of molecular identifiers for immune sequencing clone quantification. In the study overall: In the replicates, RNA derived from around 18,000 or 91,000 naive CD8 cells was divided into five parts, and four were sequenced. Notes on the study in general: More than 97% of effector molecules, versus under 1% of naive-cell molecules, belonged to clones above 20 RNA copies.

As CD8+CD4-CCR7+CD45RA+ cells, naive CD8 T cells were sorted. Germline values: CDR1 PRHDT, CDR2 FYEKMQ (reference sequence). This CDR3 comprises 13 residues. V was cut by 4 bases and J by 15 bases, with 19 bases left in between. The TCR sequence derives from a human donor in good health. Some libraries in this study had Jurkat cell RNA spiked in. The specimen sequenced was naive CD8+ T cells from blood, with Jurkat cell RNA spiked in. Sample subset: FACS-sorted CD8+CD4-CCR7+CD45RA+ naive T cells. This chain links TRBV13 with TRBJ2-1, with a tentative D call TRBD2 (5 bases). The CDR3: CASSSGLLRYLFF. Written as DNA, the CDR3 is TGTGCCAGCAGCTCCGGACTCCTCCGATATCTGTTCTTC. The complete variable domain, with remaining parts taken from reference TRBV13 and TRBJ2-1, reads AAGVIQSPRHLIKEKRETATLKCYPIPRHDTVYWYQQGPGQDPQFLISFYEKMQSDKGSIPDRFSAQQFSDYHSELNMSSLELGDSALYFCASSSGLLRYLFFGPGTRLTVL.